The 24 T cell receptor beta chains below all came from one sample that was sequenced in a study of OX40 agonist ivuxolimab in advanced cancers. The data were produced by immunoSEQ multiplex PCR, yet TCRdb's version contains in-frame clones alone and is incomplete. Of 35,000 to 55,000 clones listed, more than 75% are singletons. The sample consisted of CD4+ or CD8+ T cells sorted from blood, taken in a trial of the OX40 agonist ivuxolimab. These receptors were taken from an adult with an advanced solid tumor such as melanoma, head and neck, liver or kidney cancer.

The gene calls are TRBV4-1 and TRBJ2-7, with D possibly TRBD2 on 5 matching bases. The CDR3 runs to 14 residues. V was pared by 0 bases and J by 6 bases, with 12 bases between. CDR1 is MGHRA, CDR2 YSYEKL, per germline. The CDR3 DNA reads as TGCGCCAGCAGCCAAGAAAGGTTCCGGGGCGAGCAGTACTTC. Protein product: CASSQERFRGEQYF.

On this clone: A much larger clone is a single base away; this may be a read error. Distinct nucleotide sequences in the sample also encode this CDR3. The chain uses TRBV27 and TRBJ2-7; 8 bases agree with TRBD2. The germline CDR1 and CDR2 sequences are MNHEY and SMNVEV (reference sequence). This CDR3 has 16 residues. CDR3 sequence (DNA): TGTGCTAGCAGTTTAAGTAGCGGGACGGGAGTCTACGAGCAGTACTTC. Its protein product is CASSLSSGTGVYEQYF.

This chain uses TRBV10-1 with TRBJ2-7; D is unclear. Germline-derived CDR1 and CDR2 are WNHNN and SYGVQD (reference sequence). This CDR3 contains 11 residues. V was clipped by 3 bases and J by 5 bases, with 5 bases between them. CDR3 bases: TGCGCCAGCAGTGAATGGGACGAGCAGTACTTC. The encoded protein is CASSEWDEQYF.

The rearrangement uses TRBV2 and TRBJ2-7, with D tentatively TRBD1 or TRBD2 (5 bases each). This CDR3 spans 14 amino acids. CDR1 and CDR2 from the germline V gene are SNHLY and FYNNEI. V dropped 4 bases and J dropped 2 bases, with 12 bases sitting between them. CDR3: CASSAPGTTYEQYF. As DNA, the CDR3 is TGTGCCAGCAGTGCCCCCGGGACGACCTACGAGCAGTACTTC. The full variable domain, its missing parts supplied by reference TRBV2 and TRBJ2-7, is EPEVTQTPSHQVTQMGQEVILRCVPISNHLYFYWYRQILGQKVEFLVSFYNNEISEKSEIFDDQFSVERPDGSNFTLKIRSTKLEDSAMYFCASSAPGTTYEQYFGPGTRLTVT.

The chain combines TRBV7-6 with TRBJ2-1, with 14 nucleotides matching TRBD2. V trimming: 5 bases; J trimming: 5 bases; junction bases outside the gene matches: 5. The CDR3 loop spans 16 amino acids. Germline CDR1 and CDR2: SGHVS and FNYEAQ. The CDR3 coding sequence is TGTGCCAGCAGCCCAGGACTAGCGGGAGGCCACAATGAGCAGTTCTTC. This gives the protein CASSPGLAGGHNEQFF.

The DNA of the CDR3 is TGTGCCAGCAGCTTAGACGGCGGGAGGGCGGGATACAATGAGCAGTTCTTC. Its translation: CASSLDGGRAGYNEQFF. This chain uses TRBV11-1 with TRBJ2-1; 9 bases line up with TRBD2. Germline V gene lookup returns CDR1 SGHAT and CDR2 FQDESV (reference sequence). V shed 1 base, J shed 4 bases, and the junction held 8 bases outside the gene matches. The CDR3 runs to 17 residues.

The chain is built from TRBV5-8 and TRBJ2-7; TRBD2 agrees at 11 bases. V shed 4 bases and J 4 bases; nucleotides not matched to a gene: 10. The CDR3 loop spans 16 amino acids. Germline lookup yields CDR1 SGHTS and CDR2 YDEGEE. CDR3 loop: CASSTTGTSGYYEQYF. Written as DNA, the CDR3 is TGTGCCAGCAGCACGACCGGGACTAGCGGCTATTACGAGCAGTACTTC.

This chain connects TRBV27 to TRBJ2-1, with 10 bases that match TRBD2. The CDR3 is 15 residues long. The junction had 5 bases not matched to a gene; V was cut back by 3 bases and J by 6 bases. Germline CDR1 is MNHEY and CDR2 is SMNVEV (reference sequence). The CDR3 DNA is TGTGCCAGCAGTTTTGGCACTAGCGGGACCAATGAGCAGTTCTTC. Translation: CASSFGTSGTNEQFF.

The rearrangement links TRBV19 to TRBJ1-1; D remains unclear. V was pared by 5 bases and J by 1 base, with 11 bases between. CDR1 and CDR2 from the germline V gene are LNHDA and SQIVND (reference sequence). The CDR3 is 14 residues long. Written as DNA, the CDR3 is TGTGCCAGTAGTTTTCGGCAGAAGAACACTGAAGCTTTCTTT. It yields the protein CASSFRQKNTEAFF.

This chain links TRBV27 with TRBJ2-1; 7 bases match TRBD2. Losses at the gene ends were 5 bases for V and 8 bases for J; bases not matched to a gene: 6. Germline V gives CDR1 MNHEY, CDR2 SMNVEV (reference sequence). The CDR3 is 13 amino acids. The CDR3 sequence is CASSTGGRDEQFF. CDR3 coding DNA: TGTGCCAGCAGTACGGGAGGCCGGGATGAGCAGTTCTTC.

This chain uses TRBV7-6 with TRBJ2-1; a possible D gene is TRBD2 (6 bases). The CDR3 extends over 15 amino acids. The germline V gene has CDR1 SGHVS and CDR2 FNYEAQ. V dropped 5 bases and J dropped 9 bases, with 20 bases sitting between them. Here the CDR3 DNA reads TGTGCCAGCAGCGCGCCGGGTTTCGGGAGCACTGAGCAGTTCTTC. This codes for CASSAPGFGSTEQFF. The full variable domain, its missing parts supplied by reference TRBV7-6 and TRBJ2-1, is GAGVSQSPRYKVTKRGQDVALRCDPISGHVSLYWYRQALGQGPEFLTYFNYEAQQDKSGLPNDRFSAERPEGSISTLTIQRTEQRDSAMYRCASSAPGFGSTEQFFGPGTRLTVL.

The sample holds a few counts of this clone. The J gene is TRBJ2-3, the V gene TRBV7-9; 8 bases fit TRBD2. The germline gives CDR1 SEHNR, CDR2 FQNEAQ (reference sequence). The CDR3 runs 17 residues. Germline trimming cut 3 bases from V and 4 bases from J; bases unmatched to any gene: 12. The chain's CDR3 is CASSLGPGLDLADTQYF. DNA for the CDR3: TGTGCCAGCAGCTTGGGCCCGGGACTAGATCTCGCAGATACGCAGTATTTT.

This clone has a single count. V and J are TRBV7-9 and TRBJ2-1, with no clear D. Germline assignment: CDR1 SEHNR and CDR2 FQNEAQ (reference sequence). The V gene lost 1 base and the J gene lost 8 bases, with 12 bases spanning the gap. CDR3 length: 14 amino acids. CDR3 DNA sequence: TGTGCCAGCAGCTTAGATCTAAGTCAACATGAGCAGTTCTTC. It encodes CASSLDLSQHEQFF.

The J gene is TRBJ2-5, the V gene TRBV7-9; D unresolved. The germline gives CDR1 SEHNR, CDR2 FQNEAQ (reference sequence). V gave up 5 bases and J gave up 1 base, with 2 bases separating them. CDR3 length: 11 amino acids. CDR3 region: CASSAQETQYF. CDR3 nucleotide sequence: TGTGCCAGCAGCGCCCAAGAGACCCAGTACTTC.

V gene TRBV7-2 combines with J gene TRBJ1-2; D is undetermined. V was clipped by 1 base and J by 2 bases, with 5 bases between them. The CDR3 spans 13 residues. Germline CDR1 is SGHTA and CDR2 is FQGNSA. The CDR3: CASSLGRNYGYTF. For the CDR3, the DNA is TGTGCCAGCAGCTTAGGGCGGAACTATGGCTACACCTTC. Together with reference TRBV7-2 and TRBJ1-2, the CDR3 gives the full variable domain: GAGVSQSPSNKVTEKGKDVELRCDPISGHTALYWYRQSLGQGLEFLIYFQGNSAPDKSGLPSDRFSAERTGGSVSTLTIQRTQQEDSAVYLCASSLGRNYGYTFGSGTRLTVV.

The chain is built from TRBV19 and TRBJ2-1; D is tentatively TRBD1 or TRBD2 (5 bases each). The CDR3 contains 17 residues. V was pared by 3 bases and J by 7 bases, with 22 bases between. The germline gives CDR1 LNHDA, CDR2 SQIVND (reference sequence). CDR3 nucleotide sequence: TGTGCCAGTAGTATGGTTGCCGCCCAGAGGGGCGATAATGAGCAGTTCTTC. Translating gives CASSMVAAQRGDNEQFF.

The rearrangement joins TRBV4-1 to TRBJ2-5, with 10 nucleotides matching TRBD2. V dropped 4 bases and J dropped 5; count of bases not matched to a gene: 7. Germline V CDR1 and CDR2: MGHRA, YSYEKL. This CDR3 has 15 amino acids. The DNA for the CDR3 is TGCGCCAGCAGCCCGCTAGCGGGAGCCGCCGAGACCCAGTACTTC. It codes for CASSPLAGAAETQYF.

A few counts support this clone. This chain uses TRBV28 with TRBJ2-7, with TRBD1 as a possible D gene (5 bases). CDR1 MDHEN and CDR2 SYDVKM come from the germline V gene. Trimming shortened V by 5 bases and J by 3 bases, and 14 bases separated the two germline ends. The CDR3 covers 14 residues. DNA of the CDR3: TGTGCCAGCAGTCCCATAGGGGAACTCTACGAGCAGTACTTC. Residues: CASSPIGELYEQYF.

This clone was seen a handful of times. The V call is TRBV6-5, the J call TRBJ2-5, with D perhaps TRBD2 (6 bases). V was shortened by 6 bases and J by 3 bases, with 17 bases between the two germline ends. The CDR3 totals 15 residues. CDR1 is MNHEY and CDR2 is SVGAGI in the germline V gene. The chain's CDR3 is CASSPSVWREETQYF. CDR3 bases: TGTGCCAGCAGCCCTAGCGTGTGGCGGGAAGAGACCCAGTACTTC.

This chain connects TRBV9 to TRBJ2-1; 10 bases line up with TRBD2. The germline V gene encodes CDR1 SGDLS and CDR2 YYNGEE. This CDR3 region has 15 residues. V was pared by 5 bases and J by 1 base, with 3 bases of the junction left unmatched. The CDR3 loop reads CASSEAGGSYNEQFF. The CDR3 nucleotides are TGTGCCAGCAGTGAAGCGGGAGGGTCCTACAATGAGCAGTTCTTC.

This chain links TRBV7-9 with TRBJ2-7; D is uncertain. The CDR3 runs to 14 residues. Trimming took off 5 bases at V and 7 bases at J, with 18 bases between the two ends. Germline V gene data show CDR1 as SEHNR and CDR2 as FQNEAQ (reference sequence). The CDR3 DNA reads TGTGCCAGCAGCCCCTCCATGGGCCGGCTAGAGCAGTACTTC. This codes for CASSPSMGRLEQYF.

V usage is TRBV21-1 and J usage is TRBJ1-6. TRBV21-1 is termed a pseudogene. The CDR3 has 17 residues. CDR3 coding DNA: TGTGCCAGCAGCAAAGACGGGGGGGTGCGAGATAATTCACCCCTCCACTTT. Its protein is CASSKDGGVRDNSPLHF.

This clone was found a few times. The chain uses TRBV2 and TRBJ1-2, with D possibly TRBD1 on 5 matching bases. The V and J ends lost 1 base and 0 bases respectively, with 9 bases between them. CDR3 size: 15 residues. Germline V gives CDR1 SNHLY, CDR2 FYNNEI. The CDR3 bases are TGTGCCAGCAGTGAAGTGGGGGACCCTAACTATGGCTACACCTTC. Translating gives CASSEVGDPNYGYTF.

The table lists this clone with a few counts. This chain links TRBV2 with TRBJ1-6, with D maybe TRBD1 (5 bases). Germline CDR1 SNHLY, CDR2 FYNNEI. The CDR3 length is 16 residues. Trimming removed 2 bases at V and 0 bases at J, with 8 bases between. Here the CDR3 DNA reads TGTGCCAGCAGTGAATGGGGGAGCTCCTATAATTCACCCCTCCACTTT. It specifies CASSEWGSSYNSPLHF.